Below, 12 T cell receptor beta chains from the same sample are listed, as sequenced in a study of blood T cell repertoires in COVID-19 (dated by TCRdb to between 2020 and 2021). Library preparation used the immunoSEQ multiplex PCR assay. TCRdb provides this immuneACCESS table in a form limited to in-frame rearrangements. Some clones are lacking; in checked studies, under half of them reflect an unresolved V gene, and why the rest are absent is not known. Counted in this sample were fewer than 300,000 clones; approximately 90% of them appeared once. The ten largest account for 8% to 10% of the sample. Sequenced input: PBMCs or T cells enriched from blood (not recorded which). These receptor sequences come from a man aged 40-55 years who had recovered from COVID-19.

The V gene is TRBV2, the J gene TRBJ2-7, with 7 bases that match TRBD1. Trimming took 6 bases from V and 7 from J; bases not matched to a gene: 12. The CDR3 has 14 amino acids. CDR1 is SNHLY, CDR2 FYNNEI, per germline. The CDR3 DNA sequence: TGTGCCAGCAGCGGCGGACAGGACTTTAGAGAGCAGTACTTC. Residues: CASSGGQDFREQYF.

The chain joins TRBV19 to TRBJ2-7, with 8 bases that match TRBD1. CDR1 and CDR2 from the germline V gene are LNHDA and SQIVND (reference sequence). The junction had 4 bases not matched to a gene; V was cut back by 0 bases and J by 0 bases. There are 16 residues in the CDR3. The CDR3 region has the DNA TGTGCCAGTAGTATAGAGGGACAGGTCCTCTCCTACGAGCAGTACTTC. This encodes CASSIEGQVLSYEQYF.

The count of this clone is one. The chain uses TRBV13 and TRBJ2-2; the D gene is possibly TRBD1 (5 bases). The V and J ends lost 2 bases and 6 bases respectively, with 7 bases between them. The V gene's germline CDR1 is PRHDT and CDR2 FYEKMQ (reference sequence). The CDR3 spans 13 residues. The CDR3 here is CASSLRGAGELFF. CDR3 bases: TGTGCCAGCAGCTTAAGGGGCGCCGGGGAGCTGTTTTTT.

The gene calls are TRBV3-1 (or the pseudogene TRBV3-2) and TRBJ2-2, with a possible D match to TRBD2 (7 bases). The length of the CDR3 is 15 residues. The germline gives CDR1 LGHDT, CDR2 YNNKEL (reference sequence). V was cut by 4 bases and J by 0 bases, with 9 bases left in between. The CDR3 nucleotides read TGTGCCAGCAGCCTCGGGGGGCCGAACACCGGGGAGCTGTTTTTT. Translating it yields CASSLGGPNTGELFF.

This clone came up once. The CDR3 loop reads CASSSTTGVNTGELFF. In DNA form, the CDR3 reads TGTGCCAGCAGTTCTACGACAGGGGTGAACACCGGGGAGCTGTTTTTT. V is TRBV11-2 and J is TRBJ2-2; 8 positions match TRBD1. The germline V gene encodes CDR1 SGHAT and CDR2 FQNNGV. V shed 6 bases and J 1 base; nucleotides not matched to a gene: 7. There are 16 residues in the CDR3.

The CDR3 is CASSDIQAHHF. The CDR3 nucleotides read TGTGCCAGCAGTGATATTCAGGCACACCATTTT. This rearrangement joins TRBV6-1 to TRBJ1-5; D gene ambiguous. Per germline, CDR1 MNHNS and CDR2 SASEGT. CDR3 size: 11 residues. The germline V and J ends were trimmed by 3 bases and 16 bases, with 13 bases remaining between them.

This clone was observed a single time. CDR3 sequence: CASSYSTGGWYEQYF. The CDR3 bases are TGTGCCAGCAGTTACTCAACAGGGGGTTGGTACGAGCAGTACTTC. This chain links TRBV6-6 with TRBJ2-7; 8 nucleotides align to TRBD1. V shed 0 bases, J shed 4 bases, and the junction held 5 bases outside the gene matches. The germline V gene encodes CDR1 MNHNY and CDR2 SVGAGI (reference sequence). The CDR3 is made up of 15 amino acids.

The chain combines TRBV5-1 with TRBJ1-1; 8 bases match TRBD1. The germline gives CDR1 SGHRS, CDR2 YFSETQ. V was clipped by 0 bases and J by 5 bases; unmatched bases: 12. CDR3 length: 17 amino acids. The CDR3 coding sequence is TGCGCCAGCAGCTTGGCGGCAACGCAGGGGGCGGAAACTGAAGCTTTCTTT. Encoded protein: CASSLAATQGAETEAFF. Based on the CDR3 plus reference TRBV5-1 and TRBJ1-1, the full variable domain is KAGVTQTPRYLIKTRGQQVTLSCSPISGHRSVSWYQQTPGQGLQFLFEYFSETQRNKGNFPGRFSGRQFSNSRSEMNVSTLELGDSALYLCASSLAATQGAETEAFFGQGTRLTVV.

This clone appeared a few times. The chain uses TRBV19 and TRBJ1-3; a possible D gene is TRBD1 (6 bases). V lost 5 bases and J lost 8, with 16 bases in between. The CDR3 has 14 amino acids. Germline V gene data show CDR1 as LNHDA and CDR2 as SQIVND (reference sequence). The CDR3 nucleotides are TGTGCCAGTAGTTCGACAGGCACCGTCGACACCATATATTTT. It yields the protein CASSSTGTVDTIYF.

This CDR3 is CASSYGQGGPTEKLFF. CDR3 nucleotide sequence: TGTGCCAGCAGTTACGGACAGGGAGGGCCTACAGAAAAACTGTTTTTT. This chain uses TRBV6-5 with TRBJ1-4, with 8 bases fitting TRBD1. V lost 2 bases to trimming and J lost 8 bases; unmatched junction nucleotides: 10. From germline, CDR1 is MNHEY and CDR2 SVGAGI. This CDR3 region has 16 residues.

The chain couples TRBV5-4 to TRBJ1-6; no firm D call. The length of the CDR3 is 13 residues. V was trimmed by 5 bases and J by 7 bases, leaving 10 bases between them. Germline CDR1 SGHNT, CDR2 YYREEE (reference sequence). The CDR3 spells CASRDFGNSPLHF. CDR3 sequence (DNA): TGTGCCAGCAGAGATTTCGGGAATTCACCCCTCCACTTT.

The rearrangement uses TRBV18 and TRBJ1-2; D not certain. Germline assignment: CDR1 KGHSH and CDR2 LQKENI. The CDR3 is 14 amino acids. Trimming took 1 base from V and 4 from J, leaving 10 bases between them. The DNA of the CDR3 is TGTGCCAGCTCACCACAAGAAACACCCTATGGCTACACCTTC. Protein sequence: CASSPQETPYGYTF.